Below, 20 T cell receptor beta chains from the same sample are listed, as sequenced in a study of T cell repertoires in cytomegalovirus infection. In TCRdb, the reads were re-called with MiXCR into one record per CDR3 protein. Of 360,000 or so distinct CDR3 sequences listed, about 35% are singletons. Their target antigens are unknown. This sample comprised cultured PBMCs, obtained from culture after CMV antigen stimulation. The receptors derive from a human donor in good health (CMV status not recorded). Some clones in this sample may be carry-over from other donors' samples.

This clonotype was counted a few times. The V call is TRBV12-3 or TRBV12-4, the J call TRBJ1-5; no definite D call. The CDR3 runs to 13 residues. Trimming left V 5 bases short and J 5 bases short, with 10 bases between. CDR3 DNA sequence: TGTGCCAGCAGTGAAGGAGGGTATCAGCCCCAGCATTTT. Protein product: CASSEGGYQPQHF.

This clonotype was observed a handful of times. The chain's CDR3 is CASSLGGLPYNEQFF. The DNA of the CDR3 is TGTGCCAGCAGCTTAGGAGGGCTCCCCTACAATGAGCAGTTCTTC. This sequence joins TRBV7-2 and TRBJ2-1; D perhaps matches TRBD2 (5 bases). Germline V lookup: CDR1 SGHTA, CDR2 FQGNSA. The V end lost 1 base, the J end lost 2 bases, and 9 bases lay between the germline ends. CDR3 length equals 15 residues.

This clonotype was counted at least ten times. The CDR3 spells CASSSADTQYF. The CDR3 bases are TGTGCCAGCAGCTCTGCGGATACGCAGTATTTT. This sequence joins TRBV7-2 and TRBJ2-3; D unclear. Trimming pared 4 bases from V and 6 bases from J, leaving 5 bases between. CDR3 size: 11 residues. Germline V gene data show CDR1 as SGHTA and CDR2 as FQGNSA. Looking up the rest from reference TRBV7-2 and TRBJ2-3 gives the full variable domain: GAGVSQSPSNKVTEKGKDVELRCDPISGHTALYWYRQSLGQGLEFLIYFQGNSAPDKSGLPSDRFSAERTGGSVSTLTIQRTQQEDSAVYLCASSSADTQYFGPGTRLTVL.

This clonotype was seen more than once but under ten times. The chain joins TRBV5-1 to TRBJ1-2; 7 positions agree with TRBD1. J lost 7 bases, V lost 6 bases, and 12 bases had no gene match. The CDR3 length is 14 residues. CDR1 is SGHRS, CDR2 YFSETQ, per germline. This chain's CDR3 is CASTRDRAAGGYTF. CDR3 DNA: TGCGCCAGCACCAGAGACAGGGCCGCGGGTGGCTACACCTTC.

The chain couples TRBV28 to TRBJ1-1; no reliable D call. The CDR3 extends over 17 amino acids. The ends were cut back, 3 bases at V and 0 bases at J, with 17 bases in the middle. CDR1 and CDR2 (germline): MDHEN, SYDVKM. CDR3 protein: CASSFPGGLLLNTEAFF. The CDR3 coding sequence is TGTGCCAGCAGTTTCCCAGGAGGATTACTTCTGAACACTGAAGCTTTCTTT.

The chain couples TRBV6-1 to TRBJ2-7, with 10 bases that match TRBD2. CDR1 MNHNS and CDR2 SASEGT come from the germline V gene. The CDR3 is 14 amino acids. The V and J ends lost 4 bases and 3 bases, in that order; junction bases with no gene match: 3. CDR3: CASSVASGSYEQYV. In DNA form, the CDR3 reads TGTGCCAGCAGTGTGGCTAGCGGGAGCTACGAGCAGTACGTC.

This clonotype was detected only a few times. The V gene is TRBV4-1, the J gene TRBJ2-1; a possible D gene is TRBD1 (6 bases). The CDR3 runs 15 residues. Germline V lookup: CDR1 MGHRA, CDR2 YSYEKL. V was pared by 0 bases and J by 6 bases, with 12 bases between. For the CDR3, the DNA is TGCGCCAGCAGCCAAGATCGCCGGGACATCAATGAGCAGTTCTTC. Its protein product is CASSQDRRDINEQFF.

V gene TRBV28 combines with J gene TRBJ2-5, with D unclear. This CDR3 region has 17 residues. CDR1 and CDR2 (germline): MDHEN, SYDVKM. V gave up 2 bases and J gave up 0 bases, with 16 bases separating them. The CDR3 loop is CASSLGRWGIHQETQYF. In DNA form, the CDR3 reads TGTGCCAGCAGTTTAGGGCGCTGGGGAATCCACCAAGAGACCCAGTACTTC. The full variable domain, with the rest looked up from reference TRBV28 and TRBJ2-5, is DVKVTQSSRYLVKRTGEKVFLECVQDMDHENMFWYRQDPGLGLRLIYFSYDVKMKEKGDIPEGYSVSREKKERFSLILESASTNQTSMYLCASSLGRWGIHQETQYFGPGTRLLVL.

Within the sample, this clonotype is medium-sized. The V gene is TRBV7-2, the J gene TRBJ2-7, with 11 nucleotides matching TRBD2. The V gene end was trimmed by 4 bases and the J gene end by 1 base; junction bases not matched to a gene: 3. Germline assignment: CDR1 SGHTA and CDR2 FQGNSA. The CDR3 spans 15 residues. The CDR3, as DNA: TGTGCCAGCAGCTCGGGACTAGCGGTTTCCTACGAGCAGTACTTC. Translating gives CASSSGLAVSYEQYF.

The chain is built from TRBV11-1 and TRBJ1-3, with TRBD1 identical over 7 bases. With 3 bases clipped from V and 3 bases from J, the junction kept 5 bases outside the gene matches. The CDR3 extends over 15 amino acids. CDR1 and CDR2 from the germline V gene are SGHAT and FQDESV (reference sequence). This CDR3 reads CASSLGQSDGNTIYF. As DNA, the CDR3 is TGTGCCAGCAGCTTGGGACAGTCGGATGGAAACACCATATATTTT.

V is TRBV7-2 and J is TRBJ2-7; D gene unclear. CDR1 and CDR2 from the germline V gene are SGHTA and FQGNSA. V was trimmed by 1 base and J by 5 bases, leaving 3 bases between them. There are 11 residues in the CDR3. CDR3 DNA sequence: TGTGCCAGCAGCTTAGTCCACGAGCAGTACGTC. Translated: CASSLVHEQYV.

This clonotype was picked up many times. This chain joins TRBV7-6 and TRBJ2-5; TRBD2 aligns across 14 bases. V was clipped by 2 bases and J by 3 bases; unmatched bases: 17. This CDR3 is 21 amino acids long. Germline V lookup: CDR1 SGHVS, CDR2 FNYEAQ. CDR3 in DNA: TGTGCCAGCAGCTTAAAGATTCGGACTAGCGGGAGGAAGGGGATGGAAGAGACCCAGTACTTC. As protein: CASSLKIRTSGRKGMEETQYF.

The chain has TRBV12-3 or TRBV12-4 and TRBJ2-5; D unresolved. The CDR3 runs to 14 residues. V lost 10 bases and J 1 base, leaving 16 bases between the germline ends. The CDR3 loop reads CATSPSPRQETQYF. The DNA for the CDR3 is TGTGCCACCTCGCCGTCTCCCCGCCAAGAGACCCAGTACTTC.

In this sample, this clonotype turned up a few times. The CDR3 DNA is TGTGCCAGCAGCCCCGGACTAGCGGGACGGCTTGAGCAGTTCTTC. Protein product: CASSPGLAGRLEQFF. This rearrangement joins TRBV11-2 to TRBJ2-1; the match to TRBD2 covers 12 bases. In germline, CDR1 is SGHAT, CDR2 FQNNGV. The CDR3 loop spans 15 amino acids. V lost 5 bases and J lost 9; bases outside the gene matches: 8.

The chain recombines TRBV27 with TRBJ2-3, with 7 positions matching TRBD1. The length of the CDR3 is 14 residues. Losses at the gene ends were 5 bases for V and 6 bases for J; bases not matched to a gene: 8. The germline gives CDR1 MNHEY, CDR2 SMNVEV (reference sequence). The chain's CDR3 is CASSPRGWVDTQYF. The DNA of the CDR3 is TGTGCCAGCAGTCCCAGGGGGTGGGTTGATACGCAGTATTTT.

The chain links TRBV28 to TRBJ2-5, with 9 positions matching TRBD2. This CDR3 spans 16 amino acids. V was pared by 6 bases and J by 5 bases, with 13 bases of the junction left unmatched. CDR1 and CDR2 from the germline V gene are MDHEN and SYDVKM. CDR3 protein: CASSLLVAGVEETQYF. The CDR3 DNA sequence: TGTGCCAGCAGCCTGTTGGTAGCGGGAGTCGAGGAGACCCAGTACTTC.

This clonotype was counted between two and nine times. The chain has TRBV7-9 and TRBJ2-7, with D unclear. Looked up from germline, CDR1 is SEHNR and CDR2 is FQNEAQ (reference sequence). The ends were cut back, 4 bases at V and 6 bases at J, with 10 bases in the middle. The CDR3 length is 12 residues. In DNA, the CDR3 is TGTGCCAGCAGCTCCTCAGCTCCCGAGCAGTACTTC. Translation: CASSSSAPEQYF.

This clonotype was picked up a small number of times. This chain uses TRBV7-2 with TRBJ2-5, with 8 nucleotides matching TRBD2. Per germline, CDR1 SGHTA and CDR2 FQGNSA. The CDR3 extends over 16 amino acids. V was clipped by 5 bases and J by 1 base; unmatched bases: 9. CDR3 amino acids: CASSRGGSGTQETQYF. The CDR3 bases are TGTGCCAGCAGCCGAGGGGGTAGCGGGACCCAAGAGACCCAGTACTTC.

This clonotype was observed a handful of times. The V gene is TRBV12-3 or TRBV12-4, the J gene TRBJ2-5; 9 bases fit TRBD1. V lost 8 bases to trimming and J lost 4 bases; unmatched junction nucleotides: 8. The CDR3 is 14 residues long. The chain's CDR3 is CASVPGQGRETQYF. The CDR3 DNA is TGTGCCAGCGTTCCGGGACAGGGTCGAGAGACCCAGTACTTC.

The chain recombines TRBV7-2 with TRBJ2-3; TRBD2 is a possible D gene (6 bases). The germline V gene has CDR1 SGHTA and CDR2 FQGNSA. This CDR3 has 13 residues. Trimming took 1 base from V and 5 from J, leaving 7 bases between them. DNA of the CDR3: TGTGCCAGCAGCTTAGGGGAGGTAGATACGCAGTATTTT. It is translated as CASSLGEVDTQYF.